The rows below give T cell receptor beta chains drawn from one sample of a study of cytomegalovirus exposure and HLA in healthy donors. Produced via immunoSEQ multiplex PCR; TCRdb's table is partial and in-frame only. The sample shows 70,000 to 95,000 clones, roughly 72% of them seen only once. Sequencing used PBMCs. The source is a man aged 30 to 45 in good health and CMV-seropositive. CDR3s include the opening cysteine and the closing phenylalanine or tryptophan. D genes are given only for firm matches. The listing skips clone size in some rows; elsewhere it reads once, few, many or a size class.

v_call: TRBV7-8; j_call: TRBJ1-5; clone_size: NA; d_call: NA; cdr3_aa: CASSLGNRRANQPQHF; cdr3_nt: TGTGCCAGCAGCTTAGGAAACCGCAGGGCGAATCAGCCCCAGCATTTT
v_call: TRBV9; j_call: TRBJ1-4; clone_size: NA; d_call: TRBD1; cdr3_aa: CASSPRPTGSEKLFF; cdr3_nt: TGTGCCAGCAGCCCACGTCCGACAGGGAGTGAAAAACTGTTTTTT
v_call: TRBV4-1; j_call: TRBJ1-4; clone_size: NA; d_call: TRBD1; cdr3_aa: CASSLKQGGGNEKLFF; cdr3_nt: TGCGCCAGCAGCCTTAAACAGGGGGGAGGGAATGAAAAACTGTTTTTT
v_call: TRBV19; j_call: TRBJ2-7; clone_size: NA; d_call: NA; cdr3_aa: CATFEGYEQYF; cdr3_nt: TGTGCCACCTTTGAGGGCTACGAGCAGTACTTC
v_call: TRBV19; j_call: TRBJ1-5; clone_size: NA; d_call: NA; cdr3_aa: CASSPPDTSNQPQHF; cdr3_nt: TGTGCCAGTAGTCCTCCGGACACTAGCAATCAGCCCCAGCATTTT
v_call: TRBV5-5; j_call: TRBJ1-2; clone_size: NA; d_call: NA; cdr3_aa: CASSLGEHNYGYTF; cdr3_nt: TGTGCCAGCAGCTTGGGGGAGCATAACTATGGCTACACCTTC
v_call: TRBV6-5; j_call: TRBJ1-2; clone_size: NA; d_call: TRBD1; cdr3_aa: CASRFARGTEGYTF; cdr3_nt: TGTGCCAGCAGATTTGCCCGCGGGACAGAAGGCTACACCTTC
v_call: TRBV5-6; j_call: TRBJ2-5; clone_size: once; d_call: TRBD2; cdr3_aa: CASSLDLAGAETQYF; cdr3_nt: TGTGCCAGCAGCTTGGACCTAGCGGGGGCTGAGACCCAGTACTTC
v_call: TRBV7-9; j_call: TRBJ2-5; clone_size: NA; d_call: NA; cdr3_aa: CASSLGVGAETQYF; cdr3_nt: TGTGCCAGCAGCTTAGGTGTGGGGGCGGAGACCCAGTACTTC
v_call: TRBV5-6; j_call: TRBJ2-7; clone_size: NA; d_call: NA; cdr3_aa: CASSFTYEQYF; cdr3_nt: TGTGCCAGCAGCTTTACTTACGAGCAGTACTTC
v_call: TRBV19; j_call: TRBJ2-7; clone_size: NA; d_call: TRBD2; cdr3_aa: CASAEVLAGGQYF; cdr3_nt: TGTGCCAGTGCCGAGGTACTAGCGGGAGGGCAGTACTTC
v_call: TRBV19; j_call: TRBJ1-6; clone_size: once; d_call: TRBD1; cdr3_aa: CASSGTGGSYNSPLHF; cdr3_nt: TGTGCCAGTAGCGGGACAGGCGGATCCTATAATTCACCCCTCCACTTT
v_call: TRBV15; j_call: TRBJ2-2; clone_size: NA; d_call: TRBD1; cdr3_aa: CATATRTGVTGELFF; cdr3_nt: TGTGCCACCGCCACCCGGACAGGGGTCACCGGGGAGCTGTTTTTT
v_call: TRBV19; j_call: TRBJ2-5; clone_size: NA; d_call: NA; cdr3_aa: CASSMAAETQYF; cdr3_nt: TGTGCCAGTAGTATGGCGGCAGAGACCCAGTACTTC
v_call: TRBV6-5; j_call: TRBJ1-4; clone_size: NA; d_call: NA; cdr3_aa: CASSYGQASEKLFF; cdr3_nt: TGTGCCAGCAGTTACGGGCAGGCCAGCGAAAAACTGTTTTTT